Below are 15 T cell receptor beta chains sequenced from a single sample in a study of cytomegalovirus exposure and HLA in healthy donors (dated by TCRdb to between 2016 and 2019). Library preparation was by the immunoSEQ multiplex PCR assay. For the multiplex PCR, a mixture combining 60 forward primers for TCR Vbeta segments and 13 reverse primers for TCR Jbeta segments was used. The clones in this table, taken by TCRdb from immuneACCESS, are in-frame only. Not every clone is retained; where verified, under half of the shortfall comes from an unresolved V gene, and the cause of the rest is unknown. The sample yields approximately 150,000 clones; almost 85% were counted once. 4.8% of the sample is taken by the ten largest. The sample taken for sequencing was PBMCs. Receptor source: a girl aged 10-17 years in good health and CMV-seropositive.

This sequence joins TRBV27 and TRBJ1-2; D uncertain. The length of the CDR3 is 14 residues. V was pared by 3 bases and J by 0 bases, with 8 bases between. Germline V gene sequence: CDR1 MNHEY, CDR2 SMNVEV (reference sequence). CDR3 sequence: CASSFSGSNYGYTF. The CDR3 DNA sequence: TGTGCCAGCAGTTTCTCAGGATCTAACTATGGCTACACCTTC.

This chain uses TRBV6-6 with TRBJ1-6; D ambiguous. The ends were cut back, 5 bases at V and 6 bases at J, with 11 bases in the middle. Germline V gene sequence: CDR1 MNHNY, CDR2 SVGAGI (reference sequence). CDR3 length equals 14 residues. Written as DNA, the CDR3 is TGTGCCAGCAGTCCCCTAACAGCTAATTCACCCCTCCACTTT. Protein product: CASSPLTANSPLHF.

CDR3 in DNA: TGTGCCAGCAGCTTGGCGGACCAAGAGACCCAGTACTTC. Amino acid sequence: CASSLADQETQYF. The chain joins TRBV5-6 to TRBJ2-5; D is unclear. Germline CDR1 and CDR2: SGHDT and YYEEEE. This CDR3 has 13 amino acids. Trimming took 0 bases from V and 0 from J, leaving 3 bases between them.

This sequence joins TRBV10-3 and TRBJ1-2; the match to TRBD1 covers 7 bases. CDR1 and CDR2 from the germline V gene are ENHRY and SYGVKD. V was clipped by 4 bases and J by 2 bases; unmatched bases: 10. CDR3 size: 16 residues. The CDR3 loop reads CAISVLRGQTNYGYTF. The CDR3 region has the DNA TGTGCCATCAGTGTTTTAAGGGGACAGACGAACTATGGCTACACCTTC.

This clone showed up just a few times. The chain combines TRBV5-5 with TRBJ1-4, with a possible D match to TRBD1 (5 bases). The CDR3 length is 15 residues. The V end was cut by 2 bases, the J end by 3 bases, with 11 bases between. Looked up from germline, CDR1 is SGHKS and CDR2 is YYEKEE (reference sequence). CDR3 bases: TGTGCCAGCAGCTTCGAACAGGTCTCTAATGAAAAACTGTTTTTT. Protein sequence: CASSFEQVSNEKLFF.

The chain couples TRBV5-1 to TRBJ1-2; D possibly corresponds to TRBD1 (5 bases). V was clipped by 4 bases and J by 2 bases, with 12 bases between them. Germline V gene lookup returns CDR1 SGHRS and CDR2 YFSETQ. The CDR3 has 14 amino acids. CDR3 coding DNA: TGCGCCAGCAGCGGGGCAGGTGACAACTATGGCTACACCTTC. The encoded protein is CASSGAGDNYGYTF.

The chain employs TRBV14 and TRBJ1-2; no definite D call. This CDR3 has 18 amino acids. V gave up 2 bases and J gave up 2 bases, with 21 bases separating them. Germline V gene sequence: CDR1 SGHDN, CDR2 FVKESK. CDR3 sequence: CASSQPLVEEDVNYGYTF. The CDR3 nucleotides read TGTGCCAGCAGCCAACCGCTAGTAGAGGAGGATGTAAACTATGGCTACACCTTC.

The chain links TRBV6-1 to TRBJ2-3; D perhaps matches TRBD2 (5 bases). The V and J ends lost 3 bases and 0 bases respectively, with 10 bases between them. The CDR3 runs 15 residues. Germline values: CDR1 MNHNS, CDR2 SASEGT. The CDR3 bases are TGTGCCAGCAGTGACCGGACTGTTAGCACAGATACGCAGTATTTT. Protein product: CASSDRTVSTDTQYF.

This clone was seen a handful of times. The CDR3 DNA sequence: TGTGCCAGCAGTCGACTTAAGACAGTAAGCTCCTATAATTCACCCCTCCACTTT. Translation: CASSRLKTVSSYNSPLHF. This rearrangement joins TRBV28 to TRBJ1-6; D might be TRBD1 (5 bases). The CDR3 runs to 18 residues. Trimming took 5 bases from V and 0 from J, leaving 17 bases between them. Germline loops: CDR1 MDHEN, CDR2 SYDVKM.

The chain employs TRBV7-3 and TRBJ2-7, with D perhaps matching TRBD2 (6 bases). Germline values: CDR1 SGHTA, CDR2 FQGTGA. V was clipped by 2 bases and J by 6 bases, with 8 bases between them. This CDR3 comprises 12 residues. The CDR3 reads CASSLSEGEQYF. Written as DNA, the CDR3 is TGTGCCAGCAGCTTATCGGAGGGCGAGCAGTACTTC.

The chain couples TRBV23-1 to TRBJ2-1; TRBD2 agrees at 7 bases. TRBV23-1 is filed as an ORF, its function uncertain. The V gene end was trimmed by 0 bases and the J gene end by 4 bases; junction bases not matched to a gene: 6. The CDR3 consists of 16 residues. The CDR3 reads CASSQSGLAVYNEQFF. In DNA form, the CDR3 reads TGCGCCAGCAGTCAATCAGGGCTAGCGGTTTACAATGAGCAGTTCTTC.

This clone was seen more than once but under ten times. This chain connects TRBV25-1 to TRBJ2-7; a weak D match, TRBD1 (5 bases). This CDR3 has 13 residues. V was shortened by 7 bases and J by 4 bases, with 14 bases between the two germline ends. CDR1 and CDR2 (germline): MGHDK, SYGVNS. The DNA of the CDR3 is TGTGCCAGCATTCAGGGCGCTGGGTACGAGCAGTACTTC. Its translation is CASIQGAGYEQYF.

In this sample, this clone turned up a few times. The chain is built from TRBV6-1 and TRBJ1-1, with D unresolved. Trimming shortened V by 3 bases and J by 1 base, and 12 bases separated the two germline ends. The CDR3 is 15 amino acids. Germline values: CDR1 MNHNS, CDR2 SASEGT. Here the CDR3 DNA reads TGTGCCAGCAGTGAGTCGTTGGGCTCGAACACTGAAGCTTTCTTT. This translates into CASSESLGSNTEAFF.

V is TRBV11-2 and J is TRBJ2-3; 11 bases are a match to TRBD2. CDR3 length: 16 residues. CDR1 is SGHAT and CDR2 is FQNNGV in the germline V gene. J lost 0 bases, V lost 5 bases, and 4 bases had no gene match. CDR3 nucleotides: TGTGCCAGCAGCACCCTAGCGGGAGGAAGCACAGATACGCAGTATTTT. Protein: CASSTLAGGSTDTQYF.

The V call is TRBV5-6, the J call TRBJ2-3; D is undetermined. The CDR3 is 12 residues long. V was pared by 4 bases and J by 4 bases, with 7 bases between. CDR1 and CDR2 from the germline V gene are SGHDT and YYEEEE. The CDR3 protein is CASSPYSDTQYF. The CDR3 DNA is TGTGCCAGCAGCCCCTACTCAGATACGCAGTATTTT.